One and the same sample provided the 26 T cell receptor beta chains below, sequenced in a study of identical twins. TCRdb itself ran the 5' RACE reads through MiXCR, one entry per CDR3 protein. In the table there are approximately 600,000 distinct CDR3 sequences, roughly 7.1% of which are singletons. This sample also appeared in a second study, on yellow fever vaccine responses in identical twins.

The sequenced sample consisted of PBMCs. These receptors all stem from a woman aged 18-29 years in good health.

This clonotype has more than one count but fewer than ten. This chain uses TRBV20-1 with TRBJ2-5; unclear D gene. Germline V gene sequence: CDR1 DFQATT, CDR2 SNEGSKA (reference sequence). V was shortened by 6 bases and J by 0 bases, with 5 bases between the two germline ends. CDR3 length: 11 residues. In DNA, the CDR3 is TGCAGTGCCGACAACCAAGAGACCCAGTACTTC. Translated: CSADNQETQYF.

This clonotype has a count of ten or more. CDR3 amino acids: CASRMSGESPQHF. The CDR3 DNA follows: TGTGCCAGCAGGATGTCAGGGGAATCGCCCCAGCATTTT. J is TRBJ1-5 and V is TRBV7-2; D may be TRBD1 (6 bases). The CDR3 is 13 residues long. Trimming stripped 6 bases from V and 9 bases from J, with 15 bases between. Per germline, CDR1 SGHTA and CDR2 FQGNSA.

This clonotype has only a few counts. V is TRBV6-2 or TRBV6-3 and J is TRBJ2-3; possible D gene TRBD2, 5 bases. Trimming took 0 bases from V and 2 from J, leaving 9 bases between them. Germline assignment: CDR1 MNHEY and CDR2 SVGEGT. This CDR3 region has 15 residues. This chain's CDR3 is CASSYSSAATDTQYF. The DNA for the CDR3 is TGTGCCAGCAGTTACTCTTCAGCGGCCACAGATACGCAGTATTTT.

V usage is TRBV29-1 and J usage is TRBJ2-3; D remains unclear. V lost 5 bases and J 2 bases, leaving 8 bases between the germline ends. The CDR3 runs to 12 residues. Germline V lookup: CDR1 SQVTM, CDR2 ANQGSEA. The CDR3 coding sequence is TGCAGCGTTAGGGAAGACACAGATACGCAGTATTTT. This codes for CSVREDTDTQYF.

The chain is built from TRBV7-9 and TRBJ2-1; a weak D match, TRBD1 (5 bases). Trimming took 6 bases from V and 8 from J, leaving 14 bases between them. The germline V gene has CDR1 SEHNR and CDR2 FQNEAQ (reference sequence). The CDR3 spans 13 residues. The CDR3 sequence: CASRRQGPDEQFF. The CDR3 DNA reads TGTGCCAGCAGGAGGCAGGGCCCCGATGAGCAGTTCTTC.

V usage is TRBV29-1 and J usage is TRBJ2-7; no reliable D call. Trimming pared 7 bases from V and 2 bases from J, leaving 15 bases between. CDR3 length: 13 amino acids. In germline, CDR1 is SQVTM, CDR2 ANQGSEA. The CDR3 nucleotides are TGCAGCGCCGAAGTGGGCCCTACCTACGAGCAGTACTTC. Residues: CSAEVGPTYEQYF.

The chain carries TRBV6-1 and TRBJ2-7; 10 nucleotides line up with TRBD1. The CDR3 is 14 residues long. The germline CDR1 and CDR2 sequences are MNHNS and SASEGT. Trimming at V came to 7 bases and at J to 2 bases, leaving 5 bases not matched to a gene. CDR3 sequence (DNA): TGTGCCAGCAAAAGACAGGGGGCCACCTACGAGCAGTACTTC. It yields the protein CASKRQGATYEQYF.

This clonotype was seen a few times. This sequence joins TRBV3-1 and TRBJ2-1; no definite D call. CDR1 and CDR2 from the germline V gene are LGHDT and YNNKEL (reference sequence). The CDR3 has 12 residues. The ends were cut back, 3 bases at V and 5 bases at J, with 5 bases in the middle. This CDR3 is CASSHTHNEQFF. DNA for the CDR3: TGTGCCAGCAGCCACACCCACAATGAGCAGTTCTTC.

The V gene is TRBV20-1, the J gene TRBJ2-6; weak D call: TRBD2 (6 bases). CDR1 is DFQATT and CDR2 is SNEGSKA in the germline V gene (reference sequence). Trimming took off 3 bases at V and 2 bases at J, with 14 bases between the two ends. CDR3 length: 16 amino acids. The CDR3 coding sequence is TGCAGTGCTAGGGGGCAGGGACTCACTGGGGCCAACGTCCTGACTTTC. Its translation is CSARGQGLTGANVLTF.

The V call is TRBV2, the J call TRBJ2-5; D ambiguous. This CDR3 is built from 12 residues. From germline, CDR1 is SNHLY and CDR2 FYNNEI. Trimming cost V 3 bases and J 5 bases, with 7 bases left between them. CDR3 nucleotide sequence: TGTGCCAGCAGTGAGGCAGGCGAGACCCAGTACTTC. Translation: CASSEAGETQYF.

This clonotype occurred a few times. The V and J genes are TRBV28 and TRBJ2-2, with 12 bases identical to TRBD2. Germline V gene lookup returns CDR1 MDHEN and CDR2 SYDVKM. The trim removed 6 bases at V and 3 bases at J, leaving 8 bases unmatched. This CDR3 spans 17 amino acids. DNA of the CDR3: TGTGCCAGCAGCTTGACTAGCGGGAGAAGTTACACCGGGGAGCTGTTTTTT. Its protein is CASSLTSGRSYTGELFF. Full variable domain (rest looked up from reference TRBV28 and TRBJ2-2): DVKVTQSSRYLVKRTGEKVFLECVQDMDHENMFWYRQDPGLGLRLIYFSYDVKMKEKGDIPEGYSVSREKKERFSLILESASTNQTSMYLCASSLTSGRSYTGELFFGEGSRLTVL.

In this sample, this clonotype turned up many times. The J gene is TRBJ2-1, the V gene TRBV4-2; unclear D gene. V lost 0 bases, J lost 9 bases, and 6 bases lay in between. In germline, CDR1 is LGHNA, CDR2 YNFKEQ. This CDR3 contains 12 residues. CDR3 nucleotide sequence: TGTGCCAGCAGCCAAGAAAGAGGTGAGCAGTTCTTC. Amino acid sequence: CASSQERGEQFF.

In this sample, this clonotype turned up a few times. The chain carries TRBV10-2 and TRBJ1-3, with 8 bases aligning to TRBD1. The germline CDR1 and CDR2 sequences are WSHSY and SAAADI. The CDR3 has 16 amino acids. J was trimmed by 0 bases and V by 6 bases; bases with no gene match: 7. CDR3 protein: CASRTLDRASGNTIYF. The CDR3 coding sequence is TGCGCCAGCAGAACCCTGGACAGGGCCTCTGGAAACACCATATATTTT.

This clonotype has a handful of counts. The V and J genes are TRBV19 and TRBJ2-3, with D possibly TRBD1 on 5 matching bases. Germline values: CDR1 LNHDA, CDR2 SQIVND (reference sequence). Trimming took 5 bases from V and 2 from J, leaving 14 bases between them. The CDR3 is 15 amino acids. For the CDR3, the DNA is TGTGCCAGTAGTGAGTGGGGCGGTAACACAGATACGCAGTATTTT. This translates into CASSEWGGNTDTQYF.

This clonotype has only a few counts. The chain employs TRBV2 and TRBJ2-7; 9 bases agree with TRBD1. Germline CDR1 is SNHLY and CDR2 is FYNNEI. V was pared by 5 bases and J by 7 bases, with 9 bases of the junction left unmatched. The CDR3 sequence is 14 residues long. For the CDR3, the DNA is TGTGCCAGCAGTTCAACAGGGGGCCCGGGGGAGCAGTACTTC. It is translated as CASSSTGGPGEQYF.

The table lists this clonotype with a few counts. The CDR3 sequence is CSVEDRLSTDTQYF. CDR3 sequence (DNA): TGCAGCGTTGAAGATCGCCTTAGCACAGATACGCAGTATTTT. The chain couples TRBV29-1 to TRBJ2-3; D is undetermined. The CDR3 consists of 14 residues. Germline CDR1 SQVTM, CDR2 ANQGSEA. V lost 0 bases to trimming and J lost 0 bases, with 7 bases between them.

Many counts were recorded for this clonotype. The J gene is TRBJ1-2, the V gene TRBV12-3 or TRBV12-4; 9 bases are shared with TRBD1. With 5 bases clipped from V and 8 bases from J, the junction kept 9 bases outside the gene matches. This CDR3 has 14 residues. CDR3 nucleotides: TGTGCCAGCAGTCCTATGGGGACAGGGTTAGGCTACACCTTC. Protein product: CASSPMGTGLGYTF.

This clonotype appeared a few times. The CDR3 DNA is TGTGCCAGCAGCTTAGTGCCGGGACAAGAGACCTACAATGAGCAGTTCTTC. Its translation is CASSLVPGQETYNEQFF. The rearrangement links TRBV7-2 to TRBJ2-1, with D possibly matching TRBD1 (6 bases). CDR1 SGHTA and CDR2 FQGNSA come from the germline V gene. The CDR3 contains 17 residues. Between the trimmed V and J ends, which lost 1 base and 2 bases, there was a span of 15 bases.

This clonotype was observed at least ten times. The chain combines TRBV6-1 with TRBJ1-4; unclear D gene. Germline V CDR1 and CDR2: MNHNS, SASEGT. The CDR3 totals 15 residues. V was cut by 5 bases and J by 0 bases, with 10 bases left in between. As DNA, the CDR3 is TGTGCCAGCAGTCAGACGTGGGCAACTAATGAAAAACTGTTTTTT. This encodes CASSQTWATNEKLFF.

This clonotype was seen more than once but under ten times. The chain joins TRBV28 to TRBJ2-1, with TRBD1 as a possible D gene (6 bases). With 4 bases removed from V and 3 bases from J, the gap between germline ends came to 22 bases. Germline V gene lookup returns CDR1 MDHEN and CDR2 SYDVKM. CDR3 length equals 18 residues. The CDR3 DNA sequence: TGTGCCAGCAGTTGGAGAATTACCCCGGGACAAGACTACAATGAGCAGTTCTTC. Translating gives CASSWRITPGQDYNEQFF.

This clonotype was counted many times. The chain uses TRBV25-1 and TRBJ2-7, with 7 bases that match TRBD1. Germline CDR1 reads MGHDK; CDR2 reads SYGVNS. V was pared by 6 bases and J by 0 bases, with 5 bases of the junction left unmatched. This CDR3 region has 14 residues. The CDR3: CASRKTGTSYEQYF. Here the CDR3 DNA reads TGTGCCAGCAGGAAGACAGGGACCTCCTACGAGCAGTACTTC.

In this sample, this clonotype turned up many times. V gene TRBV4-2 combines with J gene TRBJ1-4, with D possibly matching TRBD1 (5 bases). The CDR3 length is 16 residues. V was cut by 0 bases and J by 2 bases, with 10 bases left in between. Germline V gene sequence: CDR1 LGHNA, CDR2 YNFKEQ. This CDR3 reads CASSQEGTGTNEKLFF. Here the CDR3 DNA reads TGTGCCAGCAGCCAAGAAGGGACGGGGACTAATGAAAAACTGTTTTTT.

This clonotype turned up a few times. The chain employs TRBV4-1 and TRBJ2-5; 10 nucleotides line up with TRBD2. There are 17 residues in the CDR3. Trimming cost V 2 bases and J 5 bases; bases outside gene matches: 11. From germline, CDR1 is MGHRA and CDR2 YSYEKL. The chain's CDR3 is CASSQSSLAGEGETQYF. The CDR3 DNA follows: TGCGCCAGCAGCCAAAGCTCCCTAGCGGGGGAGGGGGAGACCCAGTACTTC.

This clonotype was picked up many times. V and J are TRBV10-3 and TRBJ2-3, with D possibly being TRBD1 or TRBD2 (5 bases each). Per the germline V gene, CDR1 is ENHRY and CDR2 is SYGVKD. V was trimmed by 2 bases and J by 5 bases, leaving 8 bases between them. The CDR3 covers 13 residues. CDR3 region: CAISEAGGDTQYF. CDR3 DNA sequence: TGTGCCATCAGTGAGGCTGGGGGAGATACGCAGTATTTT.

This clonotype was observed a few times. The V and J genes are TRBV7-9 and TRBJ1-4, with a weak D call TRBD1 (5 bases). The V end lost 5 bases, the J end lost 5 bases, and 18 bases lay between the germline ends. The CDR3 contains 16 residues. Germline CDR1 and CDR2: SEHNR and FQNEAQ (reference sequence). CDR3 sequence reads: CASSQAPGTANEKLFF. Written as DNA, the CDR3 is TGTGCCAGCAGCCAAGCCCCCGGGACCGCCAATGAAAAACTGTTTTTT.

This clonotype was seen only a few times. The chain links TRBV20-1 to TRBJ1-6; D perhaps matches TRBD1 (5 bases). This CDR3 is built from 14 residues. The V end lost 0 bases, the J end lost 7 bases, and 10 bases lay between the germline ends. The V gene's germline CDR1 is DFQATT and CDR2 SNEGSKA (reference sequence). The CDR3 loop is CSARERGYNSPLHF. The CDR3 DNA sequence: TGCAGTGCTAGAGAACGGGGGTACAATTCACCCCTCCACTTT.